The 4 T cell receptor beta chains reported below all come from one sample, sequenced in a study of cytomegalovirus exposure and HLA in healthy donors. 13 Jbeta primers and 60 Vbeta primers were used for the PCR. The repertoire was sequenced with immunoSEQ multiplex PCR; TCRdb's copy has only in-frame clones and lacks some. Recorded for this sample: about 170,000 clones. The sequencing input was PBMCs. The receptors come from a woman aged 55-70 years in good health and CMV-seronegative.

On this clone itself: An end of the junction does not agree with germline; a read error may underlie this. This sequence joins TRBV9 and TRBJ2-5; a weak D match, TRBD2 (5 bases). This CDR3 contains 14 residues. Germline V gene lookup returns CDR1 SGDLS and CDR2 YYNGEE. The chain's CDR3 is CASSVALAQGTQYF. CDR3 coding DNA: TGTGCCAGCAGCGTAGCTTTAGCGCAAGGGACCCAGTACTTC.

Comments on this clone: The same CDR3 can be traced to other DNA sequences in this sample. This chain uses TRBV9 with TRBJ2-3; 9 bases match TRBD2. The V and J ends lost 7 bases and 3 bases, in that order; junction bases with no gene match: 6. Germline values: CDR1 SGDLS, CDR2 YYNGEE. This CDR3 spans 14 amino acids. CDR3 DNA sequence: TGTGCCAGCTCTCCGGGACTAGCAACAGATACGCAGTATTTT. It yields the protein CASSPGLATDTQYF. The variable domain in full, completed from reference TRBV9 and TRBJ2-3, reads DSGVTQTPKHLITATGQRVTLRCSPRSGDLSVYWYQQSLDQGLQFLIQYYNGEERAKGNILERFSAQQFPDLHSELNLSSLELGDSALYFCASSPGLATDTQYFGPGTRLTVL.

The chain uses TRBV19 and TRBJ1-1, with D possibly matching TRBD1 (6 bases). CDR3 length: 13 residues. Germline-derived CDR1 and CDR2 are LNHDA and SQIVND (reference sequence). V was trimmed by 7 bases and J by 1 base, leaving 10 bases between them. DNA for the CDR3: TGTGCCAGTATGGGGGGGCCGAACACTGAAGCTTTCTTT. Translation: CASMGGPNTEAFF. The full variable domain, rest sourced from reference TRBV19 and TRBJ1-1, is DGGITQSPKYLFRKEGQNVTLSCEQNLNHDAMYWYRQDPGQGLRLIYYSQIVNDFQKGDIAEGYSVSREKKESFPLTVTSAQKNPTAFYLCASMGGPNTEAFFGQGTRLTVV.

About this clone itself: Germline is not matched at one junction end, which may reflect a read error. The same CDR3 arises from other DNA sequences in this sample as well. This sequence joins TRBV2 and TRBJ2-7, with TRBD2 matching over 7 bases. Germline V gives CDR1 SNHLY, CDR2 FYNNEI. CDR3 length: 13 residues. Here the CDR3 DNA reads TGTGCCAGCAGCGAAGCGGGGCACTACGAGCAGTACTTC. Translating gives CASSEAGHYEQYF.